This T cell receptor (beta chain) was retrieved from a study of blood T cell repertoires in COVID-19. Study context: The United States, Italy and Spain provided the acute and convalescent COVID-19 samples.

Assay: immunoSEQ multiplex PCR; the TCRdb copy retains only in-frame clones and omits some. There are 210,000 or so clones in the sample; 80% to 90% occur only once, and approximately 5% lies in the top ten. A COVID-19 case had been met by exposed participants during the 2 weeks before study entry. The CDR3 is 14 amino acids. Trimming took off 7 bases at V and 0 bases at J, with 13 bases between the two ends. Germline CDR1 is MNHEY and CDR2 is SVGAGI. Sequenced material: PBMCs or T cells enriched from blood (not recorded which). This clonotype originated in a woman aged 50 to 60 who had been exposed to COVID-19. The chain links TRBV6-5 to TRBJ2-7; TRBD2 is a possible D gene (6 bases). The DNA of the CDR3 is TGTGCCAGCAATGCGGGACGGGACTCCTACGAGCAGTACTTC. This sequence encodes CASNAGRDSYEQYF.